The TCR beta chain described here comes from a study of blood T cell repertoires in COVID-19 (dated by TCRdb to 2019 to 2021). About the full investigation: Collaborator samples came from the United States, Italy and Spain and covered acute and convalescent phases of COVID-19. The prospective study material was composed of cDNA or gDNA derived from T cells, B-cell-depleted T cells, or PBMCs. Deeply sampled blood TCRbeta repertoires from subjects exposed to, actively infected with, or recovered from COVID-19 were included in the dataset. The repertoires were released in a freely available public database intended as a resource for research on the immune response to SARS-CoV-2. Samples were obtained from the ongoing ImmuneRACE study (first 160 participants) and from about 1,300 subjects provided by 6 global collaborators. A de-identified subject ID, COVID-19 status, age in years and sex were almost always included in the sample metadata. Where available, HLA class I and class II types were taken from metadata supplied by the sample provider and were not determined by assay-based typing.

V drops 1 base and J drops 2 bases, leaving 11 bases in between. From the germline V gene (reference sequence), CDR1 is LNHDA and CDR2 is SQIVND. The CDR3 measures 15 amino acids from cysteine to phenylalanine. The only DNA kept is the CDR3, 45 bases in frame from the first base. Collaborating institutions collected whole blood in K2EDTA tubes following their own protocols. For TCRbeta analysis, collaborators shipped samples as frozen whole blood, isolated PBMCs, or DNA extracted from either of those sample types. With regard to this clone: Its antigen remains unidentified. It has no much larger one-base neighbor in the sample; base qualities were not kept.

TCRbeta CDR3 regions were amplified from genomic DNA using the immunoSEQ Assay, a bias-controlled multiplex PCR. On the authors' methods: The number of nucleated cells in each sample was estimated by amplification of reference gene primers within the assay. To quantify the absolute abundance of each unique TCRbeta CDR3 rearrangement, sequence reads were collapsed and filtered. For each sample, productive Simpson clonality was calculated as the square root of Simpson's diversity index over productive rearrangements. TCRdb stores this immuneACCESS table with in-frame sequences only. Part of the clones is absent; in the studies checked, under half of the shortfall reflects unresolved V genes, and no reason is known for the rest. That table is the source of V, J and clone size, and D and trimming were worked out from the DNA. In all, the sample holds 650,000 to 800,000 clones, and 85% to 90% of those were seen once. The top ten clonotypes cover over 0.2% of the sample.

What the study reported, not specific to this receptor: The quantity of clinical and demographic metadata differed by source and by participant and was supplied without curation.

This receptor was taken from a woman younger than 35 with acute or convalescent COVID-19. Sequencing was done on a sample of peripheral blood. Recombination connected TRBV19 to TRBJ1-1; 5 matching bases give a weak D call of TRBD1. The nucleotides read TGTGCCAGTAGTATAGGGCCCAGGGCTAACACTGAAGCTTTCTTT. This sequence encodes CASSIGPRANTEAFF.